This TCR beta chain is drawn from a study of cytotoxic CD8 clonotypes in ibrutinib-treated CLL. General study points: The study found public clonotypes uncommon, contracting or stable on treatment. Researchers report that baseline clonality outpaced age-matched healthy donors and tracked circulating CD8+ T-cell counts.

Points on this clone: Its specificity is unknown.

The CDR3 sequence is 14 residues long. The germline gives CDR1 MNHEY, CDR2 SMNVEV (reference sequence). V was pared by 7 bases and J by 0 bases, with 13 bases between. Measured with immunoSEQ multiplex PCR; TCRdb has only the in-frame clones, and not every one. The repertoire holds around 70,000 clones, with about nine tenths as singletons. This clonotype originated in a human donor with chronic lymphocytic leukemia. The source material was PBMCs, sampled after 12 months of ibrutinib treatment. The genes are TRBV27 and TRBJ2-7, with D perhaps TRBD1 or TRBD2 (5 bases each). The CDR3 sequence is CASTMRGDSYEQYF. The CDR3 region has the DNA TGTGCCAGCACCATGCGAGGGGACTCCTACGAGCAGTACTTC.